This TCR beta chain was profiled in a study of control samples from healthy donors and cancer patients. Clones were read by immunoSEQ multiplex PCR, and TCRdb kept only the in-frame ones, dropping some. The data contain around 83,000 clones, over 85% of them seen just once; the ten biggest clones take up over 0.95%. The clonotype originates from a woman in her forties with lung cancer. Sequences were obtained from PBMCs.

CDR3 coding DNA: TGCGCCAGCAGTGGACAGGGTGGCACAGATACGCAGTATTTT. Translated, it gives CASSGQGGTDTQYF. This chain uses TRBV23-1 with TRBJ2-3; 8 nucleotides match TRBD1. TRBV23-1 carries the ORF label, with uncertain function. The CDR3 extends over 14 amino acids. Trimming at V came to 5 bases and at J to 1 base, leaving 2 bases not matched to a gene.